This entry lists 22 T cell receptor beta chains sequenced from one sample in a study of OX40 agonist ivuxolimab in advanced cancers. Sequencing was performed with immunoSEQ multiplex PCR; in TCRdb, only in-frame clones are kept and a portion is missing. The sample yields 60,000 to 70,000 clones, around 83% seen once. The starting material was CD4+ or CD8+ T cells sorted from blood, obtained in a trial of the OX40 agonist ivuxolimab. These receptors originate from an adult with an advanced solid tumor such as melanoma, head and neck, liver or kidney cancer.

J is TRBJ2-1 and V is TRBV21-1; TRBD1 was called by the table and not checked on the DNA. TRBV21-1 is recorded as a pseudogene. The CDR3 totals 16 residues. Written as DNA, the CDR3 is TGTGCCAGCAGCAAAGCTGGGACAGGGTCCTACAATGAGCAGTTCTTC. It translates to CASSKAGTGSYNEQFF.

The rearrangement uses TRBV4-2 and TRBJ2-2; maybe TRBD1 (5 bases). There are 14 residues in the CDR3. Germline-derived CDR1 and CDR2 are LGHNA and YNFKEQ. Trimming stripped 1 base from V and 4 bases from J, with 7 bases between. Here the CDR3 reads CASSQVDSTGELFF. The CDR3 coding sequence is TGTGCCAGCAGCCAAGTCGACAGCACCGGGGAGCTGTTTTTT.

The CDR3 nucleotides read TGTGCCAGTAGTATAACACAGAGCTCCTACGAGCAGTACTTC. Translation: CASSITQSSYEQYF. This chain joins TRBV19 and TRBJ2-7; no firm D call. The CDR3 extends over 14 amino acids. The V gene lost 2 bases and the J gene lost 0 bases, with 8 bases spanning the gap. Germline V gives CDR1 LNHDA, CDR2 SQIVND (reference sequence).

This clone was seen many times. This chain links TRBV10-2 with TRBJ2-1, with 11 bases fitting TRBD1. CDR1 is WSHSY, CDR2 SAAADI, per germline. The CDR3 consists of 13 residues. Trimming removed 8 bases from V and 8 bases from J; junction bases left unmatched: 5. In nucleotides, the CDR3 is TGCGCCAGCCGGGACAGGGGGGTGGATGAGCAGTTCTTC. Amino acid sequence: CASRDRGVDEQFF.

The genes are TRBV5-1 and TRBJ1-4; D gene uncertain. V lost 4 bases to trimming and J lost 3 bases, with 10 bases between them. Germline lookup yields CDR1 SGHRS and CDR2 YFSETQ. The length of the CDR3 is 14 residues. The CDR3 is CASSQDGSNEKLFF. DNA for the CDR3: TGCGCCAGCAGCCAGGACGGATCTAATGAAAAACTGTTTTTT. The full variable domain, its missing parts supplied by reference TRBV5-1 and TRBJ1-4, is KAGVTQTPRYLIKTRGQQVTLSCSPISGHRSVSWYQQTPGQGLQFLFEYFSETQRNKGNFPGRFSGRQFSNSRSEMNVSTLELGDSALYLCASSQDGSNEKLFFGSGTQLSVL.

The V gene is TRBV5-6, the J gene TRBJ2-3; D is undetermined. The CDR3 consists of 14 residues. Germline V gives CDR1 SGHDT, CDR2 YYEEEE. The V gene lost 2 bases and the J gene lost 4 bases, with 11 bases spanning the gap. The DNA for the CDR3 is TGTGCCAGCAGCTTTCTAAACCGGCCAGATACGCAGTATTTT. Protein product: CASSFLNRPDTQYF.

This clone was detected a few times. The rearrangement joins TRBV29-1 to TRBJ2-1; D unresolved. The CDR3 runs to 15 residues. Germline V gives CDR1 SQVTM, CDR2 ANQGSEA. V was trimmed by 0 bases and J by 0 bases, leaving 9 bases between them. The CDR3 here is CSVEEEPSSYNEQFF. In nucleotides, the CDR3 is TGCAGCGTTGAAGAAGAACCGAGCTCCTACAATGAGCAGTTCTTC.

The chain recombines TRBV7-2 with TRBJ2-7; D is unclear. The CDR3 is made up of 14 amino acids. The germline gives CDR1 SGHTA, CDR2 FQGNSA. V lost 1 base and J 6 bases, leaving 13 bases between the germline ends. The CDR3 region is CASSLGQLGSEQYF. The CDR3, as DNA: TGTGCCAGCAGCTTAGGTCAGTTGGGCAGCGAGCAGTACTTC.

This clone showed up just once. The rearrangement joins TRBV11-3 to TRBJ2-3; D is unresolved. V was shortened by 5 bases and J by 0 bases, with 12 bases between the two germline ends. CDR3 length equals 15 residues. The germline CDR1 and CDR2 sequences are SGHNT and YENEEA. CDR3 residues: CASSPDGSSTDTQYF. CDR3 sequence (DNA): TGTGCCAGCAGCCCCGACGGTTCTAGCACAGATACGCAGTATTTT.

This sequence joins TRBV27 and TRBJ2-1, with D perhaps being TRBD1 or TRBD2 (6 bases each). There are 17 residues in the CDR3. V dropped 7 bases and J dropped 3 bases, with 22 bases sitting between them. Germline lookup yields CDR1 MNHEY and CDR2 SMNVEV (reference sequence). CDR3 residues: CASTLRPGGNFYNEQFF. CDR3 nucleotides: TGTGCCAGCACCTTAAGACCCGGGGGCAACTTCTACAATGAGCAGTTCTTC.

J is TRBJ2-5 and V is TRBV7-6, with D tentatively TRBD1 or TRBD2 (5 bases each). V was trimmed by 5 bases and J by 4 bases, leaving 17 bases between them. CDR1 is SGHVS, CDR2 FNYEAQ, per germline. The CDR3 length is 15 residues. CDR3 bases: TGTGCCAGCAGCCCCCCGGGACGGAGAAGAGAGACCCAGTACTTC. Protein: CASSPPGRRRETQYF.

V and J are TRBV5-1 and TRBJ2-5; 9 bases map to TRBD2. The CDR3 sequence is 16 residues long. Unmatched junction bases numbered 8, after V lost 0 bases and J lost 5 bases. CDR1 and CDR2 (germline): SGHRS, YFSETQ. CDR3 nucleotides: TGCGCCAGCAGCTTGGGAGGCGGGAGGGCCCCGGAGACCCAGTACTTC. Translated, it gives CASSLGGGRAPETQYF. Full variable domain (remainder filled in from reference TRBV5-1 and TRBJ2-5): KAGVTQTPRYLIKTRGQQVTLSCSPISGHRSVSWYQQTPGQGLQFLFEYFSETQRNKGNFPGRFSGRQFSNSRSEMNVSTLELGDSALYLCASSLGGGRAPETQYFGPGTRLLVL.

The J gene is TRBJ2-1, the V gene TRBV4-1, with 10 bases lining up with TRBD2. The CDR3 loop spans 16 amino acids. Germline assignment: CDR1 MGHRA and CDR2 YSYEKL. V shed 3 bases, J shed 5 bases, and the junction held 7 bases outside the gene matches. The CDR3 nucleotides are TGCGCCAGCAGCCAGAGTCGGACTAGCGGAAACAATGAGCAGTTCTTC. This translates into CASSQSRTSGNNEQFF.

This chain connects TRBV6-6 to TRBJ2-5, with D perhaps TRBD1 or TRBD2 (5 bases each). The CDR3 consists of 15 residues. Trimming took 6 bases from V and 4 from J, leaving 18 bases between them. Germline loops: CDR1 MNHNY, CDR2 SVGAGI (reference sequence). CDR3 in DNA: TGTGCCAGCAGCAGAGATATTGCAGGGAGAGAGACCCAGTACTTC. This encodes CASSRDIAGRETQYF.

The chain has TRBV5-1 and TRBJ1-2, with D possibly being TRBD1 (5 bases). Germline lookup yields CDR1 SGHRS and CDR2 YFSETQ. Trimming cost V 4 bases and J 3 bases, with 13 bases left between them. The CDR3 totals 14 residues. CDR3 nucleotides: TGCGCCAGCAGCGTGGGGGGTAATGACTATGGCTACACCTTC. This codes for CASSVGGNDYGYTF.

CDR3 sequence (DNA): TGTGCCAGCAGTGATGTGTCAGGGGGGAGCACCGGGGAGCTGTTTTTT. Encoded protein: CASSDVSGGSTGELFF. The rearrangement links TRBV2 to TRBJ2-2; tentatively, D is TRBD1 (7 bases). The germline gives CDR1 SNHLY, CDR2 FYNNEI. Trimming pared 3 bases from V and 4 bases from J, leaving 15 bases between. The CDR3 runs 16 residues.

DNA of the CDR3: TGTGCCAGTAGTATACCCCGGATCGATACGCAGTATTTT. Translating it yields CASSIPRIDTQYF. The rearrangement links TRBV19 to TRBJ2-3, with D unresolved. V was shortened by 2 bases and J by 6 bases, with 9 bases between the two germline ends. There are 13 residues in the CDR3. Germline lookup yields CDR1 LNHDA and CDR2 SQIVND (reference sequence).

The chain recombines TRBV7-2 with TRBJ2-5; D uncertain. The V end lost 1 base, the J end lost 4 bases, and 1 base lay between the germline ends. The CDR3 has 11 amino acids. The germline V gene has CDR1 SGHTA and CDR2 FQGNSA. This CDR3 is CASSLVETQYF. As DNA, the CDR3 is TGTGCCAGCAGCTTAGTAGAGACCCAGTACTTC.

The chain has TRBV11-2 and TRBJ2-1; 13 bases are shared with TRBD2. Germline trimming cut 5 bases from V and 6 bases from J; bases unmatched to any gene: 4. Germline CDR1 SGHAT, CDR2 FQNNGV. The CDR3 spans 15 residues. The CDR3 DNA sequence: TGTGCCAGCAGCCACGGACTAGCGGGAGCCAATGAGCAGTTCTTC. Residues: CASSHGLAGANEQFF.

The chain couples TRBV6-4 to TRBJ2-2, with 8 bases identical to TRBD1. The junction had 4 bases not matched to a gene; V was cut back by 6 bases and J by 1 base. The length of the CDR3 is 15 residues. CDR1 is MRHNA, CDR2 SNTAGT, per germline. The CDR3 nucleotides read TGTGCCAGCAGAGCAGGACAGGGGAACACCGGGGAGCTGTTTTTT. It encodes CASRAGQGNTGELFF.

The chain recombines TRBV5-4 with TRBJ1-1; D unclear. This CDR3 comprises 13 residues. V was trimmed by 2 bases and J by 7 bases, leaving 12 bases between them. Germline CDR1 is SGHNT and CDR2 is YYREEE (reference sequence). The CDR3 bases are TGTGCCAGCAGCTTCGGTCAGATAAGTGAAGCTTTCTTT. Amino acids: CASSFGQISEAFF.

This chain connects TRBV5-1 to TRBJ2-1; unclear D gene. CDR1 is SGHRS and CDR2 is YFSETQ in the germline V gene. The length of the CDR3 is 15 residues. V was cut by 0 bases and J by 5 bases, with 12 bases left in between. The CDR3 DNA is TGCGCCAGCAGCTTGGATCCGGGCTCTAACAATGAGCAGTTCTTC. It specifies CASSLDPGSNNEQFF. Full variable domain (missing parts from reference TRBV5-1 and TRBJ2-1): KAGVTQTPRYLIKTRGQQVTLSCSPISGHRSVSWYQQTPGQGLQFLFEYFSETQRNKGNFPGRFSGRQFSNSRSEMNVSTLELGDSALYLCASSLDPGSNNEQFFGPGTRLTVL.